These 5 T cell receptor beta chains came from one sample sequenced in a study of early T cells in non-severe SARS-CoV-2 infection. Via MiXCR, TCRdb re-called the 5' RACE reads, giving one row per CDR3 protein. The sample includes about 77,000 distinct CDR3 sequences, around 17% of them seen just once. The specimen was whole blood. The receptors derive from an adult who was a healthcare worker with PCR-confirmed SARS-CoV-2 infection or an uninfected control (not recorded which).

The CDR3 nucleotides are TGTGCCAGCAGCGGGGGGGACGGTACGCAGTATTTT. It is translated as CASSGGDGTQYF. The chain recombines TRBV7-9 with TRBJ2-3; 7 bases line up with TRBD2. Germline trimming cut 5 bases from V and 8 bases from J; bases unmatched to any gene: 4. The length of the CDR3 is 12 residues. CDR1 is SEHNR and CDR2 is FQNEAQ in the germline V gene (reference sequence).

The rearrangement joins TRBV7-9 to TRBJ2-1; 13 bases align to TRBD2. V dropped 6 bases and J dropped 7; count of bases not matched to a gene: 6. CDR3 length: 15 amino acids. The V gene's germline CDR1 is SEHNR and CDR2 FQNEAQ (reference sequence). CDR3 DNA: TGTGCCAGCAGAGGACTAGCGGGAGAGAGAAATGAGCAGTTCTTC. This sequence encodes CASRGLAGERNEQFF.

This clonotype was picked up many times. The V gene is TRBV20-1, the J gene TRBJ2-2; TRBD2 agrees at 13 bases. The CDR3 extends over 16 amino acids. Germline V lookup: CDR1 DFQATT, CDR2 SNEGSKA (reference sequence). The J segment lost 6 bases and the V segment lost 0 bases, leaving 4 bases of the junction unmatched. In DNA form, the CDR3 reads TGCAGTGCTAGAGACGGACTAGCGGGAGTGGCCGGGGAGCTGTTTTTT. This encodes CSARDGLAGVAGELFF.

As for this clonotype: At one boundary the junction diverges from the germline segment, which might be a read error. V gene TRBV11-2 combines with J gene TRBJ2-6, with a weak D call TRBD2 (6 bases). The length of the CDR3 is 17 residues. CDR1 and CDR2 from the germline V gene are SGHAT and FQNNGV. For the CDR3, the DNA is TGTGCCAGCAGCCCTAAGAGGGAGGCAGCTGGGGTCAACGTCCTGACTTTC. Translated: CASSPKREAAGVNVLTF.

This clonotype was seen more than once but under ten times. The rearrangement uses TRBV19 and TRBJ2-5; either TRBD1 or TRBD2 may supply D (5 bases each). The germline V and J ends were trimmed by 6 bases and 0 bases, with 17 bases remaining between them. This CDR3 spans 16 amino acids. CDR1 is LNHDA and CDR2 is SQIVND in the germline V gene (reference sequence). CDR3 loop: CASSPGVDRHQETQYF. CDR3 bases: TGTGCCAGTAGCCCCGGGGTCGACAGACACCAAGAGACCCAGTACTTC. The full variable domain, with the rest looked up from reference TRBV19 and TRBJ2-5, is DGGITQSPKYLFRKEGQNVTLSCEQNLNHDAMYWYRQDPGQGLRLIYYSQIVNDFQKGDIAEGYSVSREKKESFPLTVTSAQKNPTAFYLCASSPGVDRHQETQYFGPGTRLLVL.